This record covers a single T cell receptor (beta chain). Its target is not known. Germline-derived CDR1 and CDR2 are SNHLY and FYNNEI. The V end lost 9 bases, the J end lost 1 base, and 22 bases lay between the germline ends. CDR3 length: 16 residues. This sample is part of a study of graft-versus-host responses after intestinal transplantation. Across the whole study: Each transplant was multivisceral, liver-intestinal, or isolated intestinal. Each recipient received anti-thymocyte globulin induction, then tacrolimus and steroids for around 3 years.

Study-level findings and limits: Patients who carried graft-donor T cell macrochimerism also had high graft-versus-host to host-versus-graft clonal ratios in their allografts. GvH clones occurred in recipient marrow; some first appeared in ileum or blood.

Lymphocytes from graft epithelium and lamina propria were isolated. Libraries were prepared by immunoSEQ multiplex PCR; TCRdb keeps only in-frame clonotypes and omits some of them. The data show tens of thousands of clones, with around 87% seen just once and approximately 18% held by the top ten. The receptor comes from a human patient who received an intestinal transplant, so some T cells may come from the graft donor. Sequences were derived from ileum tissue, sampled more than 200 days after intestinal transplant. The chain combines TRBV2 with TRBJ2-7; D may be TRBD2 (6 bases). Written as DNA, the CDR3 is TGTGCCAGTCGTCCTTTTTCTAGCGCTCCGTCCTACGAGCAGTACTTC. This sequence encodes CASRPFSSAPSYEQYF.